This TCR beta chain stems from a study of long-term antiretroviral therapy in people with HIV. Study-wide background: The immediate-ART recommendation dates to 2015, and the earliest samples predate it by about a decade.

To note about this clone: What it recognizes is unknown.

Each specimen consisted of roughly 1-11 million cryopreserved PBMC prior to extraction of DNA. They ran version v3.0 of the immunoSEQ assay at survey level. Here immunoSEQ multiplex PCR was the method, and the copy in TCRdb shows in-frame clones only, minus some. The data show about 21,000 clones, 81% seen once. There are 16 residues in the CDR3. Germline CDR1 LNHDA, CDR2 SQIVND (reference sequence). The ends were cut back, 4 bases at V and 4 bases at J, with 16 bases in the middle. Study observations and caveats: Clonal expansions arising prior to ART prevailed in the repertoire at every time point. Unavailable data included ART adherence, viral resistance and therapy changes (switches in treatment).

This sequence originates from a man aged 35 to 55 with HIV. The V gene is TRBV19, the J gene TRBJ2-2; a possible D gene is TRBD1 (6 bases). This specimen consisted of unsorted PBMCs, obtained 0.1 years before starting antiretroviral therapy. CDR3 nucleotide sequence: TGTGCCAGTAGTACCCTCGGACAGTTCGTCACCGGGGAGCTGTTTTTT. The encoded protein is CASSTLGQFVTGELFF. The entire variable domain, with the rest obtained from reference TRBV19 and TRBJ2-2, is as follows: DGGITQSPKYLFRKEGQNVTLSCEQNLNHDAMYWYRQDPGQGLRLIYYSQIVNDFQKGDIAEGYSVSREKKESFPLTVTSAQKNPTAFYLCASSTLGQFVTGELFFGEGSRLTVL.